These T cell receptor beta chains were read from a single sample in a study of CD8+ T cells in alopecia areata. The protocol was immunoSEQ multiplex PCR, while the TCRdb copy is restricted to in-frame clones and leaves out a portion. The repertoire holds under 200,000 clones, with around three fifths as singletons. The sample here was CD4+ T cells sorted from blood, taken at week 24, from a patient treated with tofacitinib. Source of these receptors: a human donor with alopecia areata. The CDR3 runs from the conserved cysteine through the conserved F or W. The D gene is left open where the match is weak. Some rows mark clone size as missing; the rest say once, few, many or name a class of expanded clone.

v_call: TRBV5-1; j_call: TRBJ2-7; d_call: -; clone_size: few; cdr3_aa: CASSMTGYEQYF; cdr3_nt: TGCGCCAGCAGCATGACAGGCTACGAGCAGTACTTC
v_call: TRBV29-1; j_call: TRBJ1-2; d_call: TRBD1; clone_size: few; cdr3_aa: CSGRTGRGYTF; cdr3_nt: TGCAGCGGACGGACAGGACGAGGCTACACCTTC
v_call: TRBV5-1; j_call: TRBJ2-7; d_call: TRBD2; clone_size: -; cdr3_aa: CASSRTASGTYEQYF; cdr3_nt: TGCGCCAGCAGCCGGACGGCTAGCGGTACCTACGAGCAGTACTTC
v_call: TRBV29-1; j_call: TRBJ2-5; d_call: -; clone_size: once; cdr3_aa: CSVAVPWGSETQYF; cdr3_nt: TGCAGCGTTGCGGTTCCCTGGGGTTCGGAGACCCAGTACTTC
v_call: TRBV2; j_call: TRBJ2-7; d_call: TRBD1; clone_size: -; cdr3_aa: CASSVDRGNEQYF; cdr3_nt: TGTGCCAGCAGTGTGGACAGGGGGAACGAGCAGTACTTC
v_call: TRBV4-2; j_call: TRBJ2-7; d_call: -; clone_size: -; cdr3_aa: CASSQAPGYEQYF; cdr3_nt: TGTGCCAGCAGCCAAGCCCCAGGCTACGAGCAGTACTTC
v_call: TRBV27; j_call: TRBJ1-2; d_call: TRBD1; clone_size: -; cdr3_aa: CASHSPARQGANYGYTF; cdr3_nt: TGTGCCAGCCACTCACCCGCACGACAGGGGGCTAACTATGGCTACACCTTC
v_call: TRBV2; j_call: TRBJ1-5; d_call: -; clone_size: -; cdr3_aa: CASSERTSRQPQHF; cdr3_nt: TGTGCCAGCAGTGAAAGGACGTCTCGTCAGCCCCAGCATTTT
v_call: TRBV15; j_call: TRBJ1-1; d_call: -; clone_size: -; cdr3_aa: CATSRLAELEAFF; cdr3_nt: TGTGCCACCAGCAGGTTGGCAGAACTGGAAGCTTTCTTT
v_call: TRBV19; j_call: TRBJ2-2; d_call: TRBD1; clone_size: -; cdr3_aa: CASSRGTGGLSNTGELFF; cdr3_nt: TGTGCCAGTAGTCGCGGGACAGGGGGACTCTCGAACACCGGGGAGCTGTTTTTT
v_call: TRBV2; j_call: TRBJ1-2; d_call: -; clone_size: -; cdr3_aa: CARVTGYYGYTF; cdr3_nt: TGTGCCAGAGTTACAGGGTACTATGGCTACACCTTC